These 29 T cell receptor beta chains were sequenced from one sample in a study of shared clonotypes between healthy human individuals. The assay was immunoSEQ multiplex PCR, and TCRdb's table has in-frame clones only and misses some. Among about 1.1 million clones, around 78% were seen once, and the ten largest hold more than 0.45%. Sequenced: memory CD4+ T cells from PBMCs. Documented subset: CD45RA-negative fraction. These receptor sequences come from a man between 18 and 35 years old in good health. Some clones in this sample may be carry-over from other donors' samples.

V is TRBV5-1 and J is TRBJ1-6; D gene unclear. V lost 0 bases to trimming and J lost 6 bases, with 7 bases between them. Germline V gene data show CDR1 as SGHRS and CDR2 as YFSETQ. The CDR3 is made up of 14 amino acids. This CDR3 reads CASSLDSLNSPLHF. DNA of the CDR3: TGCGCCAGCAGCTTGGATAGCCTTAATTCACCCCTCCACTTT.

With regard to this clone: Distinct nucleotide sequences in the sample also encode this CDR3. The V call is TRBV5-4, the J call TRBJ1-1, with D perhaps TRBD1 (5 bases). V lost 4 bases and J lost 1, with 8 bases in between. From germline, CDR1 is SGHNT and CDR2 YYREEE (reference sequence). The CDR3 has 13 residues. The chain's CDR3 is CASSRDRNTEAFF. CDR3 in DNA: TGTGCCAGCAGCCGAGACAGGAACACTGAAGCTTTCTTT.

The rearrangement joins TRBV6-5 to TRBJ1-5; D may be TRBD1 (5 bases). In germline, CDR1 is MNHEY, CDR2 SVGAGI. Trimming left V 6 bases short and J 2 bases short, with 11 bases between. This CDR3 is built from 14 residues. The CDR3 bases are TGTGCCAGCAGACTAGGCAGGGGCAATCAGCCCCAGCATTTT. Its protein is CASRLGRGNQPQHF.

V is TRBV7-6 and J is TRBJ2-3; either TRBD1 or TRBD2 may fit D (6 bases each). Germline CDR1 reads SGHVS; CDR2 reads FNYEAQ. V gave up 0 bases and J gave up 3 bases, with 16 bases separating them. The CDR3 is made up of 17 amino acids. CDR3 in amino acids: CASSLAPPGGGTDTQYF. DNA of the CDR3: TGTGCCAGCAGCTTAGCCCCCCCCGGGGGCGGGACAGATACGCAGTATTTT.

This sequence joins TRBV5-6 and TRBJ2-7; 7 bases match TRBD1. CDR1 is SGHDT, CDR2 YYEEEE, per germline. The CDR3 is 16 amino acids. V dropped 2 bases and J dropped 0; count of bases not matched to a gene: 8. CDR3 sequence reads: CASSFGLGQSSYEQYF. CDR3 in DNA: TGTGCCAGCAGCTTCGGGCTGGGACAGTCCTCCTACGAGCAGTACTTC.

The chain recombines TRBV11-2 with TRBJ2-4; a possible D gene is TRBD2 (7 bases). This CDR3 region has 15 residues. CDR1 and CDR2 (germline): SGHAT, FQNNGV. V was pared by 10 bases and J by 1 base, with 17 bases between. Written as DNA, the CDR3 is TGTGCCACCAGGGGACTATCTCGTGCCAAAAACATTCAGTACTTC. It encodes CATRGLSRAKNIQYF.

About this clone: This may be a read error, as it is one base from a much larger clone. The identical CDR3 is also encoded by other nucleotide sequences in the sample. The chain is built from TRBV2 and TRBJ2-7, with 7 positions matching TRBD1. V lost 1 base to trimming and J lost 0 bases; unmatched junction nucleotides: 3. Germline V gene lookup returns CDR1 SNHLY and CDR2 FYNNEI. The CDR3 covers 15 residues. The CDR3 DNA reads TGTGCCAGCAGTGAAGAGGCAGGGGGCTCCTACGAGCAGTACTTC. Translating gives CASSEEAGGSYEQYF.

This clone showed up just a few times. The V and J genes are TRBV6-5 and TRBJ1-2; 7 nucleotides line up with TRBD1. There are 14 residues in the CDR3. V dropped 5 bases and J dropped 4; count of bases not matched to a gene: 7. Looked up from germline, CDR1 is MNHEY and CDR2 is SVGAGI. CDR3 amino acids: CASSGQEGVYGYTF. CDR3 nucleotide sequence: TGTGCCAGCAGTGGACAGGAGGGGGTCTATGGCTACACCTTC.

This clone has ten or more counts. The chain recombines TRBV19 with TRBJ1-3; no clear D. There are 10 residues in the CDR3. Trimming stripped 5 bases from V and 4 bases from J, with 0 bases between. Germline values: CDR1 LNHDA, CDR2 SQIVND (reference sequence). The CDR3 protein is CASSGNTIYF. Written as DNA, the CDR3 is TGTGCCAGTAGTGGAAACACCATATATTTT.

The V call is TRBV28, the J call TRBJ2-7; possibly TRBD1 or TRBD2 for D (5 bases each). CDR1 MDHEN and CDR2 SYDVKM come from the germline V gene. V was trimmed by 2 bases and J by 8 bases, leaving 7 bases between them. The CDR3 extends over 11 amino acids. The CDR3 region has the DNA TGTGCCAGCAGTTTAGAGGGACAGCAGTACTTC. Encoded protein: CASSLEGQQYF.

This sequence joins TRBV19 and TRBJ2-7; 11 bases match TRBD2. The CDR3 has 15 residues. Germline CDR1 reads LNHDA; CDR2 reads SQIVND (reference sequence). The trim removed 5 bases at V and 5 bases at J, leaving 8 bases unmatched. The CDR3 reads CASSPHTSGSDEQYF. CDR3 bases: TGTGCCAGTAGTCCGCACACTAGCGGGAGCGACGAGCAGTACTTC. The variable domain in full, with the rest retrieved from reference TRBV19 and TRBJ2-7, is DGGITQSPKYLFRKEGQNVTLSCEQNLNHDAMYWYRQDPGQGLRLIYYSQIVNDFQKGDIAEGYSVSREKKESFPLTVTSAQKNPTAFYLCASSPHTSGSDEQYFGPGTRLTVT.

The gene calls are TRBV5-1 and TRBJ1-2; D is perhaps TRBD1 (5 bases). The germline CDR1 and CDR2 sequences are SGHRS and YFSETQ. Trimming removed 1 base at V and 8 bases at J, with 24 bases between. The CDR3 sequence is 17 residues long. For the CDR3, the DNA is TGCGCCAGCAGCTTGAAGTTGCAGGGCGCCCACGATAGAGGCTACACCTTC. It codes for CASSLKLQGAHDRGYTF.

The chain is built from TRBV10-3 and TRBJ2-1; TRBD2 agrees at 14 bases. V trimming: 6 bases; J trimming: 4 bases; junction bases outside the gene matches: 14. CDR1 is ENHRY, CDR2 SYGVKD, per germline. The CDR3 spans 19 residues. The CDR3 loop is CAISAGTSGSSGRYNEQFF. The CDR3, as DNA: TGTGCCATCAGCGCCGGGACTAGCGGGAGCAGTGGAAGGTACAATGAGCAGTTCTTC.

On this clone: Other DNA sequences from this sample encode an identical CDR3 as well. The rearrangement joins TRBV9 to TRBJ2-7; D gene uncertain. CDR1 is SGDLS, CDR2 YYNGEE, per germline. The length of the CDR3 is 14 residues. Trimming stripped 1 base from V and 0 bases from J, with 8 bases between. CDR3 coding DNA: TGTGCCAGCAGCGTACTGGGGTCCTCCTACGAGCAGTACTTC. It translates to CASSVLGSSYEQYF.

On this clone itself: The sample contains more than one DNA sequence encoding this CDR3. The chain combines TRBV6-1 with TRBJ2-3; TRBD1 or TRBD2 may be the D gene (6 bases each). Looked up from germline, CDR1 is MNHNS and CDR2 is SASEGT. CDR3 length equals 15 residues. Trimming removed 4 bases from V and 0 bases from J, with 11 bases in between. CDR3 DNA sequence: TGTGCCAGCAGTGCGCAGGGGACTAGCACAGATACGCAGTATTTT. This gives the protein CASSAQGTSTDTQYF.

The chain is built from TRBV14 and TRBJ1-1; perhaps TRBD1 as D (6 bases). The germline V gene encodes CDR1 SGHDN and CDR2 FVKESK. CDR3 length equals 13 residues. V lost 2 bases and J lost 5, with 9 bases in between. As DNA, the CDR3 is TGTGCCAGCAGCCAACTAGGACAGACTGAAGCTTTCTTT. Its translation: CASSQLGQTEAFF. The full variable domain, completed using reference TRBV14 and TRBJ1-1, is EAGVTQFPSHSVIEKGQTVTLRCDPISGHDNLYWYRRVMGKEIKFLLHFVKESKQDESGMPNNRFLAERTGGTYSTLKVQPAELEDSGVYFCASSQLGQTEAFFGQGTRLTVV.

The chain is built from TRBV30 and TRBJ1-5, with D unresolved. The CDR3 covers 15 residues. Germline loops: CDR1 GTSNPN, CDR2 SVGIG (reference sequence). V lost 2 bases and J 2 bases, leaving 13 bases between the germline ends. The CDR3 nucleotides read TGTGCCTGGAGTCCCGAACCGTCTGGCAATCAGCCCCAGCATTTT. Protein sequence: CAWSPEPSGNQPQHF.

The V and J genes are TRBV4-1 and TRBJ2-3; D unclear. CDR1 MGHRA and CDR2 YSYEKL come from the germline V gene. The CDR3 runs 15 residues. Trimming stripped 0 bases from V and 4 bases from J, with 11 bases between. Here the CDR3 reads CASSQDFTWADTQYF. As DNA, the CDR3 is TGCGCCAGCAGCCAAGATTTTACTTGGGCAGATACGCAGTATTTT.

This clone was observed once. The CDR3 DNA follows: TGTGCCAGCACCCAGACCGCCTGGGGGGCCAACGTCCTGACTTTC. Translating gives CASTQTAWGANVLTF. V and J are TRBV27 and TRBJ2-6; D gene uncertain. CDR1 and CDR2 from the germline V gene are MNHEY and SMNVEV (reference sequence). V shed 7 bases and J shed 4 bases, with 14 bases lying between them. CDR3 size: 15 residues.

Only a few counts were recorded for this clone. The chain combines TRBV7-3 with TRBJ1-1; the D gene is possibly TRBD1 (5 bases). V shed 7 bases and J shed 3 bases, with 15 bases lying between them. Germline CDR1 is SGHTA and CDR2 is FQGTGA. The CDR3 covers 14 residues. The CDR3 sequence: CASTAGREDTEAFF. For the CDR3, the DNA is TGTGCCAGCACGGCTGGCAGGGAGGACACTGAAGCTTTCTTT.

The CDR3 loop is CASSFLGGVYGYTF. DNA for the CDR3: TGTGCCAGCAGTTTTTTGGGGGGTGTGTATGGCTACACCTTC. J is TRBJ1-2 and V is TRBV27; D may be TRBD1 (5 bases). The CDR3 is made up of 14 amino acids. The V and J ends lost 3 bases and 5 bases respectively, with 13 bases between them. The germline V gene has CDR1 MNHEY and CDR2 SMNVEV (reference sequence).

This chain uses TRBV7-3 with TRBJ1-1; 8 bases fit TRBD1. This CDR3 is 15 amino acids long. V shed 2 bases, J shed 5 bases, and the junction held 7 bases outside the gene matches. Per the germline V gene, CDR1 is SGHTA and CDR2 is FQGTGA. The CDR3 nucleotides are TGTGCCAGCAGCTTACAAGGACAGGGAAGGACTGAAGCTTTCTTT. Protein: CASSLQGQGRTEAFF.

This clone has just a few counts. V and J are TRBV7-2 and TRBJ2-4; 7 bases agree with TRBD1. The germline V gene encodes CDR1 SGHTA and CDR2 FQGNSA. There are 15 residues in the CDR3. The trim removed 5 bases at V and 6 bases at J, leaving 10 bases unmatched. The CDR3 sequence is CASSAKPGQSNIQYF. The CDR3 DNA follows: TGTGCCAGCAGCGCGAAACCGGGACAGTCAAACATTCAGTACTTC.

This clone was detected once. The chain carries TRBV6-6 and TRBJ1-1; D possibly corresponds to TRBD1 (5 bases). Germline V gives CDR1 MNHNY, CDR2 SVGAGI (reference sequence). Trimming took 0 bases from V and 7 from J, leaving 12 bases between them. CDR3 length equals 14 residues. The CDR3 DNA follows: TGTGCCAGCAGTTACTCCCTTTCAGGGAGTGAAGCTTTCTTT. Translating it yields CASSYSLSGSEAFF.

The V call is TRBV4-1, the J call TRBJ1-3; D unresolved. CDR3 size: 14 residues. Trimming pared 0 bases from V and 9 bases from J, leaving 12 bases between. Germline V gene lookup returns CDR1 MGHRA and CDR2 YSYEKL. DNA of the CDR3: TGCGCCAGCAGCCAAGATTATCCGATTGGCACCATATATTTT. This translates into CASSQDYPIGTIYF.

The rearrangement uses TRBV14 and TRBJ2-1; 7 bases agree with TRBD1. The CDR3 extends over 17 amino acids. V dropped 4 bases and J dropped 3; count of bases not matched to a gene: 12. Germline values: CDR1 SGHDN, CDR2 FVKESK. The CDR3 loop is CASSRVSPGTDYNEQFF. As DNA, the CDR3 is TGTGCCAGCAGCCGAGTTTCCCCCGGGACAGACTACAATGAGCAGTTCTTC.

The chain has TRBV19 and TRBJ2-1; 10 bases are shared with TRBD2. Trimming took 4 bases from V and 0 from J; bases not matched to a gene: 3. This CDR3 contains 16 residues. Germline CDR1 reads LNHDA; CDR2 reads SQIVND (reference sequence). The CDR3 coding sequence is TGTGCCAGTAGTAGACTAGCGGGTACCTCCTACAATGAGCAGTTCTTC. Its translation: CASSRLAGTSYNEQFF. Together with reference TRBV19 and TRBJ2-1, the CDR3 gives the full variable domain: DGGITQSPKYLFRKEGQNVTLSCEQNLNHDAMYWYRQDPGQGLRLIYYSQIVNDFQKGDIAEGYSVSREKKESFPLTVTSAQKNPTAFYLCASSRLAGTSYNEQFFGPGTRLTVL.

The rearrangement joins TRBV7-2 to TRBJ2-2, with D unclear. This CDR3 region has 16 residues. V lost 2 bases and J 1 base, leaving 11 bases between the germline ends. Germline lookup yields CDR1 SGHTA and CDR2 FQGNSA. The CDR3 loop is CASSLMGAGNTGELFF. Written as DNA, the CDR3 is TGTGCCAGCAGCTTAATGGGCGCAGGGAACACCGGGGAGCTGTTTTTT.

The gene calls are TRBV29-1 and TRBJ2-2, with 7 bases identical to TRBD1. Trimming removed 4 bases from V and 0 bases from J; junction bases left unmatched: 2. CDR3 size: 14 residues. Germline CDR1 reads SQVTM; CDR2 reads ANQGSEA. The CDR3 sequence is CSVGQGANTGELFF. CDR3 in DNA: TGCAGCGTTGGTCAGGGGGCGAACACCGGGGAGCTGTTTTTT.